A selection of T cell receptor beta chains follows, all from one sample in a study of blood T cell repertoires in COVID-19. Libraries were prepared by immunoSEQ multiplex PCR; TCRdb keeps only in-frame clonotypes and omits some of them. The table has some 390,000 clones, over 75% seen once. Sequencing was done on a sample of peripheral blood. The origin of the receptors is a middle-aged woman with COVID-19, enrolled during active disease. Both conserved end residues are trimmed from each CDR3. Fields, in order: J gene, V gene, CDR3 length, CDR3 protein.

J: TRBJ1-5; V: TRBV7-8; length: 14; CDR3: ASRQDRARQDQPQH
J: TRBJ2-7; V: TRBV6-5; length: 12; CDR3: ASSYSNSGSEQY
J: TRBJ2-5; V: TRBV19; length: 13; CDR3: ASSPRTGDQETQY
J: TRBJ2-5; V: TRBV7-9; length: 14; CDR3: ASSSRGQGKVETQY
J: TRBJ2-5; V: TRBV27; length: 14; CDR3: ASSFKGQGAQETQY
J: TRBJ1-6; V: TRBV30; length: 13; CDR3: AWSAGAGDNSPLH
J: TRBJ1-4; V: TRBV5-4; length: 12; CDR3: ATRTGITNEKLF
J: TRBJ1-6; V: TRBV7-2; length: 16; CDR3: ASSFISGISSYNSPLH
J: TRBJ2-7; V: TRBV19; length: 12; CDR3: ASRVTGGGFEQY
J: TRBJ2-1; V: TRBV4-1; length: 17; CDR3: ASSQHQPSYGVVYNEQF
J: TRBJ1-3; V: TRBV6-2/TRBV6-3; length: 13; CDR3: ASSYLGASGNTIY
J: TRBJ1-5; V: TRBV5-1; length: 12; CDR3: ASSPTGGYQPQH
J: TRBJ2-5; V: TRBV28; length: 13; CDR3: ASSSPGQGEETQY
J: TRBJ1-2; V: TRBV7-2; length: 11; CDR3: ASSPRTGGGYT
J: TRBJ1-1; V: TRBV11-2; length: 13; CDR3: ASSLGQVGNTEAF
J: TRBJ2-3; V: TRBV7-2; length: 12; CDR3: ASSFPLSTDTQY
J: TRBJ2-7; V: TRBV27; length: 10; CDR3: ASSLQGDEQY
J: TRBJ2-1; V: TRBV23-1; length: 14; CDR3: ASSQSEGGPLDEQF
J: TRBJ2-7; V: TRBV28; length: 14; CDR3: ASSSWGGGGVYEQY
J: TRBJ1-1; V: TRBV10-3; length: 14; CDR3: AISDPGDRGRGEAF
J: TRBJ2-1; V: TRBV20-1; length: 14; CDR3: SASRLAGGLGNEQF